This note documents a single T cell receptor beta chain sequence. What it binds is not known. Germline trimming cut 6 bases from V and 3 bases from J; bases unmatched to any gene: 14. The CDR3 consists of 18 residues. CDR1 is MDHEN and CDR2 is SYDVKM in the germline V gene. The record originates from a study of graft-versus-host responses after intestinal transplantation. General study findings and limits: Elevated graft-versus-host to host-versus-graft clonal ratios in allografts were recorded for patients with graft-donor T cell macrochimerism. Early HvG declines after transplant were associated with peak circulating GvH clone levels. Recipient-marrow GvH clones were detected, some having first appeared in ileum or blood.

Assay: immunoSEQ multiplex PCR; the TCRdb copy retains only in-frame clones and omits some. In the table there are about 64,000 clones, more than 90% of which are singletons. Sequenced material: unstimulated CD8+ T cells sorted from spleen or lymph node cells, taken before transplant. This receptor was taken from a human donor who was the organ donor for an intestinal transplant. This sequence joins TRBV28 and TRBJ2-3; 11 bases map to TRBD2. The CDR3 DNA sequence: TGTGCCAGCAGCCCCTATCCCCTAGCGGGAGGAGGAACAGATACGCAGTATTTT. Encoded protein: CASSPYPLAGGGTDTQYF.